This T cell receptor (beta chain) is drawn from a study of blood T cell repertoires in COVID-19. This clone appeared a single time. The CDR3 spans 14 residues. Germline values: CDR1 SGHVS, CDR2 FNYEAQ. V lost 1 base, J lost 3 bases, and 4 bases lay in between. Assay: immunoSEQ multiplex PCR; the TCRdb copy retains only in-frame clones and omits some. The top ten clones hold roughly 1.2% of a sample with some 66,000 clones, 88% of them seen once. Source material: peripheral blood. This chain connects TRBV7-6 to TRBJ1-6; D unclear. The sequence was collected from a woman aged 55-69 years with acute or convalescent COVID-19. CDR3 loop: CASSLGGYNSPLHF. Here the CDR3 DNA reads TGTGCCAGCAGCTTAGGCGGCTATAATTCACCCCTCCACTTT.